This T cell receptor beta chain derives from a study of neoadjuvant anti-PD-1 for oral cavity cancer. Study details: Nivolumab at 3 mg/kg was mostly given biweekly, three to four doses, pre-surgery. General study results and limits: Each response group had just a few patients in TCR analyses.

Sequencing used immunoSEQ multiplex PCR; TCRdb keeps in-frame clones, though not all of them. The sample shows about 80,000 clones, about 80% of them seen only once. Patients were newly diagnosed with stage II-IVA oral cavity squamous cell carcinoma without prior systemic or radiation treatment. Germline loops: CDR1 MNHNS, CDR2 SASEGT. This CDR3 contains 15 residues. Turning to this clone: The antigen is unknown. One end of the junction is discordant with germline, which a read error may explain.

This sequence was found in a person aged 35 to 85 with oral cavity squamous cell carcinoma. The chain links TRBV6-1 to TRBJ2-7; 7 positions match TRBD1. The starting material was PBMCs, obtained before nivolumab (anti-PD-1) treatment. The CDR3 spells CASSSSGRGQPHGCF. In nucleotides, the CDR3 is TGTGCCAGCAGTTCGTCTGGTCGGGGACAGCCCCATGGGTGCTTC.